This entry features one T cell receptor (beta chain) sequence. The CDR3 sequence is 15 residues long. Trimming removed 4 bases at V and 7 bases at J, with 19 bases between. Germline V gene lookup returns CDR1 LGHDT and CDR2 YNNKEL (reference sequence). The record originates from a study of blood T cell repertoires in COVID-19. Study-level information: The origin of the acute and convalescent COVID-19 samples was the United States, Italy and Spain.

In the original processing: Using reference gene primer amplification, nucleated cell counts were estimated. Sequencing was performed with immunoSEQ multiplex PCR; in TCRdb, only in-frame clones are kept and a portion is missing. D and trimming come from the DNA, and the V and J calls and clone size come from that table. The sample lists about 140,000 clones, 70% to 80% seen once, with 3.5% to 5% in the top ten. This chain links TRBV3-1 (or the pseudogene TRBV3-2) with TRBJ1-2; D unclear. Input material: peripheral blood. This receptor was taken from a woman of 80 years or more with active or convalescent COVID-19. The CDR3 DNA sequence: TGTGCCAGCAGCCCCGAGCTGGTCGAGGTCGGTGGCTACACCTTC. This sequence encodes CASSPELVEVGGYTF.